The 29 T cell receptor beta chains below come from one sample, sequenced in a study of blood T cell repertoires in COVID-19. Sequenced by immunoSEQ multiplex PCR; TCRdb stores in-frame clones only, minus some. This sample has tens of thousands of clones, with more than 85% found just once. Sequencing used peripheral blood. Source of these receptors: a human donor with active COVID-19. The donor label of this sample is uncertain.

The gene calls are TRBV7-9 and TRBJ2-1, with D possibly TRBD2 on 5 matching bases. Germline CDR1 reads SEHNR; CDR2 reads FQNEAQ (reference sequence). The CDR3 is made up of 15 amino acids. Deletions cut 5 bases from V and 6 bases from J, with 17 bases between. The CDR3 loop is CASSRALRGLNEQFF. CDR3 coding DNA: TGTGCCAGCAGCCGAGCCCTCCGCGGGCTCAATGAGCAGTTCTTC.

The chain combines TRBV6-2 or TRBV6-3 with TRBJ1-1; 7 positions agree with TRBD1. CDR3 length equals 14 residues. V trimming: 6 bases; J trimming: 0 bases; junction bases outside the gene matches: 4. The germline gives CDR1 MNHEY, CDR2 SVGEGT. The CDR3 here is CASSPTGLNTEAFF. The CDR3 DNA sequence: TGTGCCAGCAGCCCGACAGGGTTGAACACTGAAGCTTTCTTT.

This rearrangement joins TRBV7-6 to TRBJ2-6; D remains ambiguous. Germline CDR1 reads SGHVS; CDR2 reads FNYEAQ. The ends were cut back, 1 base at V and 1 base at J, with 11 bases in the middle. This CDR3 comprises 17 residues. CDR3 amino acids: CASSLELYGSGANVLTF. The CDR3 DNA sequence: TGTGCCAGCAGCTTAGAGTTGTACGGGTCTGGGGCCAACGTCCTGACTTTC.

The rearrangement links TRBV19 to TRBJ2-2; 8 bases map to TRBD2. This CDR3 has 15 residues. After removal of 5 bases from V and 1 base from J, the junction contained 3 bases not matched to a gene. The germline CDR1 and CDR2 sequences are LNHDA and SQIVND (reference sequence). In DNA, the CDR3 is TGTGCCAGTAGTCCGGGACTAGTGAACACCGGGGAGCTGTTTTTT. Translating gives CASSPGLVNTGELFF.

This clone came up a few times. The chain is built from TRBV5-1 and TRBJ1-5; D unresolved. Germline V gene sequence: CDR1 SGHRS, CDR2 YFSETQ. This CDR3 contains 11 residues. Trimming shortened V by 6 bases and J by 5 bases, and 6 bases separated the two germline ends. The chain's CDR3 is CASKEDQPQHF. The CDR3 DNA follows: TGCGCCAGCAAGGAGGATCAGCCCCAGCATTTT.

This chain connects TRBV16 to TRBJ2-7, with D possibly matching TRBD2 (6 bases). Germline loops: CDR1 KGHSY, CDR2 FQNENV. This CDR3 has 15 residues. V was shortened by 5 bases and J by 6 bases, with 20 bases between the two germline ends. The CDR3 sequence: CASSYLGSGEGEQYF. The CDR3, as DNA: TGTGCCAGCAGCTATCTTGGCTCGGGGGAAGGCGAGCAGTACTTC.

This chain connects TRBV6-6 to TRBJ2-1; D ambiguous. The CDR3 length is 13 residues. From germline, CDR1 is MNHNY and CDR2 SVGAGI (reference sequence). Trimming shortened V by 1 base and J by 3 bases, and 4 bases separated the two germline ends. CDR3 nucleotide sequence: TGTGCCAGCAGTTACTTCCGCTACAATGAGCAGTTCTTC. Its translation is CASSYFRYNEQFF.

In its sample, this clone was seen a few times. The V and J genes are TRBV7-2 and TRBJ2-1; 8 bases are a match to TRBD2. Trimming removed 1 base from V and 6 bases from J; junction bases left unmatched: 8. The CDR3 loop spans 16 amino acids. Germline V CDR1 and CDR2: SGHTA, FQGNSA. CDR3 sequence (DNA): TGTGCCAGCAGCTTAGTGGGCGGGGGGACCTCCAATGAGCAGTTCTTC. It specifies CASSLVGGGTSNEQFF. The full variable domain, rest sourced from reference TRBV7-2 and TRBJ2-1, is GAGVSQSPSNKVTEKGKDVELRCDPISGHTALYWYRQSLGQGLEFLIYFQGNSAPDKSGLPSDRFSAERTGGSVSTLTIQRTQQEDSAVYLCASSLVGGGTSNEQFFGPGTRLTVL.

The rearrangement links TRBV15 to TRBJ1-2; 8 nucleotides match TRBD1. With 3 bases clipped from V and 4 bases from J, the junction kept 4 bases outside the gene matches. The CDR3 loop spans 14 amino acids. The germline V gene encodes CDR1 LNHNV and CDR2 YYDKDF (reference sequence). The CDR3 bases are TGTGCCACCAGCAGTACACAGGGGGGCTATGGCTACACCTTC. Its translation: CATSSTQGGYGYTF.

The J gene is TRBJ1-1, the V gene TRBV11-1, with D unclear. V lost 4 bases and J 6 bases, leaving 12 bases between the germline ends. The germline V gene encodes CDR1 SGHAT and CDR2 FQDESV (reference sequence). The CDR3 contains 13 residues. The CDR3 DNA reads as TGTGCCAGCAGCTATGAGTTGGCGGCTGAAGCTTTCTTT. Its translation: CASSYELAAEAFF.

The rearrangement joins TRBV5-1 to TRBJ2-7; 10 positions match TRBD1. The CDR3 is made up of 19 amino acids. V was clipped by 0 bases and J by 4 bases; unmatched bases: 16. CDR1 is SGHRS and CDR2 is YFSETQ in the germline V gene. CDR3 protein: CASSLALSILRDRGYEQYF. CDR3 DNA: TGCGCCAGCAGCTTGGCCTTATCGATCCTCCGGGACAGGGGTTACGAGCAGTACTTC.

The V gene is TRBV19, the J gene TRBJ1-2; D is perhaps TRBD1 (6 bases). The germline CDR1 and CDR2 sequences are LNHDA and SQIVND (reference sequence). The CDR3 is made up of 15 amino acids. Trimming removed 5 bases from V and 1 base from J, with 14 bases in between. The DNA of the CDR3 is TGTGCCAGTAGTCCGTGGACCAGGGGTAACTATGGCTACACCTTC. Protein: CASSPWTRGNYGYTF.

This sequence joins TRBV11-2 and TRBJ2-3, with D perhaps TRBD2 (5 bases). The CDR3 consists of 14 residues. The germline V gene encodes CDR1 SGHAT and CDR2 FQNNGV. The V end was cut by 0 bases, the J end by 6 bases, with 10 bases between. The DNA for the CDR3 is TGTGCCAGCAGCTTAGACGGGGTCGGGGATACGCAGTATTTT. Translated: CASSLDGVGDTQYF.

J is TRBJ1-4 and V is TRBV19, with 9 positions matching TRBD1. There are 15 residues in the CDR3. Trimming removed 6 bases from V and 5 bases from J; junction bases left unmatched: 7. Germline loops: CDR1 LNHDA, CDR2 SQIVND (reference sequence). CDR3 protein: CASSHPGQGNEKLFF. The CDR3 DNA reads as TGTGCCAGTAGCCACCCCGGACAGGGGAATGAAAAACTGTTTTTT.

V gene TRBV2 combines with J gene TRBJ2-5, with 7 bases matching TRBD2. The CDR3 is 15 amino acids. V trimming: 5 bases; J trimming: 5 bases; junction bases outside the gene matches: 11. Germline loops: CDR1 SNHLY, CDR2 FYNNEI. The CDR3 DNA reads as TGTGCCAGCAGTTCCCTAGGACTAGTCGCTGAGACCCAGTACTTC. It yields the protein CASSSLGLVAETQYF.

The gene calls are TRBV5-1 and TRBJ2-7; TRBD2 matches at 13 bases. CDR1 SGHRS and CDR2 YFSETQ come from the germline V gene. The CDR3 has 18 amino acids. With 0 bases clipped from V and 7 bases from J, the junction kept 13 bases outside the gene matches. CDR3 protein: CASSLDGGLAGHQGEQYF. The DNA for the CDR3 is TGCGCCAGCAGCTTGGATGGGGGACTAGCGGGGCACCAGGGGGAGCAGTACTTC.

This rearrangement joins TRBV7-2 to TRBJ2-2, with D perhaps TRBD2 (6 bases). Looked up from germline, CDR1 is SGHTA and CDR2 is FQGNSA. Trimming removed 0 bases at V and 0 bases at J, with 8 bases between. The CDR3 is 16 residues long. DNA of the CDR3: TGTGCCAGCAGCTTAGCAGCGGGTTCGAACACCGGGGAGCTGTTTTTT. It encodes CASSLAAGSNTGELFF.

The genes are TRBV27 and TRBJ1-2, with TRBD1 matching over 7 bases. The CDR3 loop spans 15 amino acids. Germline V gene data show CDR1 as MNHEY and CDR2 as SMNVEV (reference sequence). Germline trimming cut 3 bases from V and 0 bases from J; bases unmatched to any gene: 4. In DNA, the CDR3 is TGTGCCAGCAGTTTGAGGGGGCCGGCTAACTATGGCTACACCTTC. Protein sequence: CASSLRGPANYGYTF.

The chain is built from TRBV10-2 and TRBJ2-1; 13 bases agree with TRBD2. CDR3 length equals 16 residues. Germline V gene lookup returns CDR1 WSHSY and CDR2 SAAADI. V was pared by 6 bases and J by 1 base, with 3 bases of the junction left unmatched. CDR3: CASRLAGGRSYNEQFF. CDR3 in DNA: TGCGCCAGCAGACTAGCGGGGGGGCGGTCCTACAATGAGCAGTTCTTC.

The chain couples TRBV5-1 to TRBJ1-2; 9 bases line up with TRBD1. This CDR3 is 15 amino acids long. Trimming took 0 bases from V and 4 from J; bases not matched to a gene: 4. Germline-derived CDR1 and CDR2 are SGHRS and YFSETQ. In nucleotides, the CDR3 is TGCGCCAGCAGCTTGGAGTGGACAGGGGCCTATGGCTACACCTTC. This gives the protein CASSLEWTGAYGYTF.

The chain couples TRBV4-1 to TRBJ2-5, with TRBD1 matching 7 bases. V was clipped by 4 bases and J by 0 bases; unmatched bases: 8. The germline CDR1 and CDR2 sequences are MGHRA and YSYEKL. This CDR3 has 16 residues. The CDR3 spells CASSLRQGIDQETQYF. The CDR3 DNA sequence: TGCGCCAGCAGCCTTCGACAGGGAATTGACCAAGAGACCCAGTACTTC.

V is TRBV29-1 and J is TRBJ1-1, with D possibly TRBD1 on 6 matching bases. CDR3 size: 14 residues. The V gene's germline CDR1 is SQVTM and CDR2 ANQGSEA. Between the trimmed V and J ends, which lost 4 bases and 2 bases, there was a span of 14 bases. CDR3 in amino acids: CSVAPGGPNTEAFF. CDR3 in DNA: TGCAGCGTTGCACCCGGGGGGCCAAACACTGAAGCTTTCTTT.

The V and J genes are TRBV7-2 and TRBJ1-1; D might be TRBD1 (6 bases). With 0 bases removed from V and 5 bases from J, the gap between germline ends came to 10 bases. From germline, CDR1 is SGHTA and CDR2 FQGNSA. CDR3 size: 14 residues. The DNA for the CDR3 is TGTGCCAGCAGCTTAGCAGGACAGCGGACTGAAGCTTTCTTT. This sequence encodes CASSLAGQRTEAFF.

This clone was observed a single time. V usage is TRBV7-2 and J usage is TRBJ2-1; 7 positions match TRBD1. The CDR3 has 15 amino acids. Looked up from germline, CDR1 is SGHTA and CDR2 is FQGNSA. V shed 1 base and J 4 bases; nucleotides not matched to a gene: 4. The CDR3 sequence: CASSLEGQLYNEQFF. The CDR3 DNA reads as TGTGCCAGCAGCTTAGAGGGACAGCTATACAATGAGCAGTTCTTC. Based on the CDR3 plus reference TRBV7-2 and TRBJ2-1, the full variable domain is GAGVSQSPSNKVTEKGKDVELRCDPISGHTALYWYRQSLGQGLEFLIYFQGNSAPDKSGLPSDRFSAERTGGSVSTLTIQRTQQEDSAVYLCASSLEGQLYNEQFFGPGTRLTVL.

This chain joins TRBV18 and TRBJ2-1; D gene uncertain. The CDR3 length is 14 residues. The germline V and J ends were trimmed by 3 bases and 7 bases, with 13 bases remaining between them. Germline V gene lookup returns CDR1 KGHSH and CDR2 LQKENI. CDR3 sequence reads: CASSPDSSLNEQFF. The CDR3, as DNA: TGTGCCAGCTCACCTGACTCTTCTCTAAATGAGCAGTTCTTC.

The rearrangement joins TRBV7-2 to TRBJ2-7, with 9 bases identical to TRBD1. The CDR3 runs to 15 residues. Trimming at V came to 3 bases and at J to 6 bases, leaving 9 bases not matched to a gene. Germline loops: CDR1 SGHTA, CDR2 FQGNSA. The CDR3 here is CASSLGGTGFREQYF. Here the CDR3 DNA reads TGTGCCAGCAGCTTGGGCGGGACAGGGTTCCGCGAGCAGTACTTC.

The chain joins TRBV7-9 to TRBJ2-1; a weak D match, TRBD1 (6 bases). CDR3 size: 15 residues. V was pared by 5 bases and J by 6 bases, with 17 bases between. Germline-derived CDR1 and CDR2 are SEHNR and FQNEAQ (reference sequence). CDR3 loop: CASSPHRVPPNEQFF. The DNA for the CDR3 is TGTGCCAGCAGCCCCCACAGGGTTCCCCCCAATGAGCAGTTCTTC.

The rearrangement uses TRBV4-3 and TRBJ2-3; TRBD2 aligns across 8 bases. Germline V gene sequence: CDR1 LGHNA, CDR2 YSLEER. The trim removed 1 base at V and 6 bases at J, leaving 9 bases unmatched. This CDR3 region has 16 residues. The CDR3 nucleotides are TGCGCCAGCAGCCAAGCATTAGCGGGGAGAAAGGATACGCAGTATTTT. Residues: CASSQALAGRKDTQYF.

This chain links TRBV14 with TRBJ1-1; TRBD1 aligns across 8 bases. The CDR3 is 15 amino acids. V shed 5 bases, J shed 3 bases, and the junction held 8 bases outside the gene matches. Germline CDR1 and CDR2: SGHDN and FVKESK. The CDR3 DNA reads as TGTGCCAGCAGCTTTTCCCACAGGGGGGACACTGAAGCTTTCTTT. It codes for CASSFSHRGDTEAFF. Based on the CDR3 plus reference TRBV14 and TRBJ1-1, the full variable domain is EAGVTQFPSHSVIEKGQTVTLRCDPISGHDNLYWYRRVMGKEIKFLLHFVKESKQDESGMPNNRFLAERTGGTYSTLKVQPAELEDSGVYFCASSFSHRGDTEAFFGQGTRLTVV.